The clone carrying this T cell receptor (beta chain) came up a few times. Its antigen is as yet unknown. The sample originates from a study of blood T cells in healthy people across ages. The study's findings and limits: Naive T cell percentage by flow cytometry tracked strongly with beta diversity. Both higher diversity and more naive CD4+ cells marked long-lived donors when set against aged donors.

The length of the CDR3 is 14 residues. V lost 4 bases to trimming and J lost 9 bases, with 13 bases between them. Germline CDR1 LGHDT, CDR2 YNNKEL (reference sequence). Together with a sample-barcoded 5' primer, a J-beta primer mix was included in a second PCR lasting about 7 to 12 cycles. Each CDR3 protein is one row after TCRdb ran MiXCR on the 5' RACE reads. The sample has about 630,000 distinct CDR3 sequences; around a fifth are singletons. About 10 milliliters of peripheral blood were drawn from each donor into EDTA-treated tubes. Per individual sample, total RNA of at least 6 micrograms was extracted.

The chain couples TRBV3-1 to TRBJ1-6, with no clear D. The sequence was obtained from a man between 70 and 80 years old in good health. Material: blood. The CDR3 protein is CASSPLELTSPLHF. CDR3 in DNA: TGTGCCAGCAGCCCCCTTGAATTGACTTCACCCCTCCACTTT.